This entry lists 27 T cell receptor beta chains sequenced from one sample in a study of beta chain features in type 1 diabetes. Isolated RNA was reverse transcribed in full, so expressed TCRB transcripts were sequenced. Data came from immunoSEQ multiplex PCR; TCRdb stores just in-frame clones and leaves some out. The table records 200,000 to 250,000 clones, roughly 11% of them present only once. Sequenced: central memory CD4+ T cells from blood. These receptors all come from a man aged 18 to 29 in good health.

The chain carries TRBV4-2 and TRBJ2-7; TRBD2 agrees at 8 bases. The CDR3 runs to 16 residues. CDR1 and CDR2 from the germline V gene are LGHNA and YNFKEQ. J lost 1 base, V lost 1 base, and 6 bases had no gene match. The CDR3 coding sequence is TGTGCCAGCAGCCAAGGCTACAGCGGGAGTTCCTACGAGCAGTACTTC. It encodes CASSQGYSGSSYEQYF.

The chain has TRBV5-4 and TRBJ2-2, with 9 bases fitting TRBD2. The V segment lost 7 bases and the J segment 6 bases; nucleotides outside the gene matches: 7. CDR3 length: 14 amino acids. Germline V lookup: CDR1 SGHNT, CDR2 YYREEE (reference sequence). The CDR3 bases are TGTGCCAGCGCAGCGGGAGGACGGGCCGGGGAGCTGTTTTTT. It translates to CASAAGGRAGELFF.

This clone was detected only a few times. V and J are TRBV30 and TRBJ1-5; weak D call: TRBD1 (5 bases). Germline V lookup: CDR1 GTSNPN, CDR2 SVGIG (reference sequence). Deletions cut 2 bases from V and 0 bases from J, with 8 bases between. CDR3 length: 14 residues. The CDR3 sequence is CAWSLTASNQPQHF. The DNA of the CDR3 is TGTGCCTGGAGTTTGACAGCTAGCAATCAGCCCCAGCATTTT. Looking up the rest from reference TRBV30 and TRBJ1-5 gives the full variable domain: SQTIHQWPATLVQPVGSPLSLECTVEGTSNPNLYWYRQAAGRGLQLLFYSVGIGQISSEVPQNLSASRPQDRQFILSSKKLLLSDSGFYLCAWSLTASNQPQHFGDGTRLSIL.

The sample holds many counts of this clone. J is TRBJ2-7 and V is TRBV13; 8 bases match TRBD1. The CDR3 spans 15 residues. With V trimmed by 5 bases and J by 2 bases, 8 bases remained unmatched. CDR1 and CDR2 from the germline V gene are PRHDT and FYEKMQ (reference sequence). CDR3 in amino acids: CASSRGSQGAYEQYF. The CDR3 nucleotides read TGTGCCAGCAGCCGTGGGTCACAGGGGGCCTACGAGCAGTACTTC.

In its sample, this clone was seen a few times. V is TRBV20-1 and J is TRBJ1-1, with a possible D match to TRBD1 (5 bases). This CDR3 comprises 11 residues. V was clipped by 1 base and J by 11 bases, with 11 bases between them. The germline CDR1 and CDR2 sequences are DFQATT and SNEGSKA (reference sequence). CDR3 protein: CSARGSGRAFF. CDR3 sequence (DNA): TGCAGTGCTAGAGGATCAGGGCGGGCTTTCTTT.

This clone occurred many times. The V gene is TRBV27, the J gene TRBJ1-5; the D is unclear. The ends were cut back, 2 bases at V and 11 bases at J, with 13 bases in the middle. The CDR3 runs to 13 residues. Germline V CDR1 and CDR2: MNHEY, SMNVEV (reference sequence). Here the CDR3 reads CASSLRRDLSQHF. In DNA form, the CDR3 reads TGTGCCAGCAGTTTACGCCGCGATCTATCCCAGCATTTT.

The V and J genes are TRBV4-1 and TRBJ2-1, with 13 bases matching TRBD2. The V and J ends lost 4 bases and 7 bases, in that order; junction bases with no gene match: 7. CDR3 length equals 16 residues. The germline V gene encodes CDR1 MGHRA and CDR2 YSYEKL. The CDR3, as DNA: TGCGCCAGCAGCCGCGGACTAGCGGGAGTTTGGAATGAGCAGTTCTTC. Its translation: CASSRGLAGVWNEQFF.

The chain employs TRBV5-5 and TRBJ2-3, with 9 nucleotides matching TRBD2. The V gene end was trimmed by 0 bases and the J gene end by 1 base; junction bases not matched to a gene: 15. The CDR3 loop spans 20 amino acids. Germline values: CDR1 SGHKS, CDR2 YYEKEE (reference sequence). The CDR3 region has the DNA TGTGCCAGCAGCTTGGCCGTTGTCGGGAGCGGGAGGTTGGGCACAGATACGCAGTATTTT. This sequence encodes CASSLAVVGSGRLGTDTQYF.

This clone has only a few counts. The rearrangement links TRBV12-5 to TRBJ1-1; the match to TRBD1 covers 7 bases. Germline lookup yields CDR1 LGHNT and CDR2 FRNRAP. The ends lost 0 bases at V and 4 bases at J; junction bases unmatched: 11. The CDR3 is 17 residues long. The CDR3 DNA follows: TGTGCTAGTGGTTTGGTAAGGGGAACAGGGGCGAGCACTGAAGCTTTCTTT. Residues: CASGLVRGTGASTEAFF.

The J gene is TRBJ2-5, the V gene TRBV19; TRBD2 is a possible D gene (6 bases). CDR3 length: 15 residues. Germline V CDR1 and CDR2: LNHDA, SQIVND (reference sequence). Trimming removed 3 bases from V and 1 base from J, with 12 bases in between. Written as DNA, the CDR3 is TGTGCCAGTAGTATTTCGGGACTCCGCCAAGAGACCCAGTACTTC. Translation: CASSISGLRQETQYF. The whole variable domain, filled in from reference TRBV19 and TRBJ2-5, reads DGGITQSPKYLFRKEGQNVTLSCEQNLNHDAMYWYRQDPGQGLRLIYYSQIVNDFQKGDIAEGYSVSREKKESFPLTVTSAQKNPTAFYLCASSISGLRQETQYFGPGTRLLVL.

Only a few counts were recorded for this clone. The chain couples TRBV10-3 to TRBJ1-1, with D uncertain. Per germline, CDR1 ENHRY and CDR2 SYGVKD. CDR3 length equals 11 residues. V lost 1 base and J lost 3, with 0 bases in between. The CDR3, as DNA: TGTGCCATCAGTGAGTACACTGAAGCTTTCTTT. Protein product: CAISEYTEAFF.

In nucleotides, the CDR3 is TGTGCCAGCAGCCCGGGACAGGGACACTATGGCTACACCTTC. It yields the protein CASSPGQGHYGYTF. This chain joins TRBV5-8 and TRBJ1-2, with 9 positions matching TRBD1. The V and J ends lost 4 bases and 3 bases, in that order; junction bases with no gene match: 4. This CDR3 spans 14 amino acids. CDR1 is SGHTS, CDR2 YDEGEE, per germline.

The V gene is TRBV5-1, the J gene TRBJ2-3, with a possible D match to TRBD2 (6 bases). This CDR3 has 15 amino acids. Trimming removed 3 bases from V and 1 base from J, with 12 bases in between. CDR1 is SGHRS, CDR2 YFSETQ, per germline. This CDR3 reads CASSWQGLGTDTQYF. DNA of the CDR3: TGCGCCAGCAGCTGGCAGGGACTGGGCACAGATACGCAGTATTTT.

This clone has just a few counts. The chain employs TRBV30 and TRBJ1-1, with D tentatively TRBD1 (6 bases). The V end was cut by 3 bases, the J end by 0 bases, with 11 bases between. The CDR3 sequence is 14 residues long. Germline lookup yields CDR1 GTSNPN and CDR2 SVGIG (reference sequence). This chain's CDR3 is CAWRIQGVNTEAFF. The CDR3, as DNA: TGTGCCTGGAGGATACAGGGCGTGAACACTGAAGCTTTCTTT.

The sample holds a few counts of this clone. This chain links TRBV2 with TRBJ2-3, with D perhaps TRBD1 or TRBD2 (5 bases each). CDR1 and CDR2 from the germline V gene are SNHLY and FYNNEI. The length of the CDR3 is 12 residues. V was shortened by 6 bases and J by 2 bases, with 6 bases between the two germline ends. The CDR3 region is CASRGTTDTQYF. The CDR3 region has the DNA TGTGCCAGCAGGGGGACCACAGATACGCAGTATTTT. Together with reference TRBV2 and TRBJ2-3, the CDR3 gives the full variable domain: EPEVTQTPSHQVTQMGQEVILRCVPISNHLYFYWYRQILGQKVEFLVSFYNNEISEKSEIFDDQFSVERPDGSNFTLKIRSTKLEDSAMYFCASRGTTDTQYFGPGTRLTVL.

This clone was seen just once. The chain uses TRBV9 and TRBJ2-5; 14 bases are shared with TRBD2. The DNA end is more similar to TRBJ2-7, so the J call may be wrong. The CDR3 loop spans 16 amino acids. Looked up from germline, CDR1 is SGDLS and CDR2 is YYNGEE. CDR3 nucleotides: TGTGCCAGCAGCCGGGGGACTAGCGGGAGTCTGGACGAGCAGTACTTC. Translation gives CASSRGTSGSLDEQYF.

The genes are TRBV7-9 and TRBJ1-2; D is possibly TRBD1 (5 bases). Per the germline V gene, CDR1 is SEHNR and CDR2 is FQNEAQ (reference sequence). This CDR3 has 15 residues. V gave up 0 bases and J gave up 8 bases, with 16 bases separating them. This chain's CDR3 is CASSLAQEGQGGYTF. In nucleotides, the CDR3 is TGTGCCAGCAGCTTAGCGCAGGAGGGGCAGGGAGGCTACACCTTC.

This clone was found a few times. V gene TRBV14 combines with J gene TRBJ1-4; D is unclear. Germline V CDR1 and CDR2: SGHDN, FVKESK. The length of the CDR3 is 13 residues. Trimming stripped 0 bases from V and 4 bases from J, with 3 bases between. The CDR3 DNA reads TGTGCCAGCAGCCAAGATAATAATGAAAAACTGTTTTTT. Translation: CASSQDNNEKLFF.

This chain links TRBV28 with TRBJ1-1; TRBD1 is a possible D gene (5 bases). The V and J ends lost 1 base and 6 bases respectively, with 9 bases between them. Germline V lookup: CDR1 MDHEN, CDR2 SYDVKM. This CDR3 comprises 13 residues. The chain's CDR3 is CASSLLGVAEAFF. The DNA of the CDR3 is TGTGCCAGCAGTTTATTAGGGGTAGCTGAAGCTTTCTTT.

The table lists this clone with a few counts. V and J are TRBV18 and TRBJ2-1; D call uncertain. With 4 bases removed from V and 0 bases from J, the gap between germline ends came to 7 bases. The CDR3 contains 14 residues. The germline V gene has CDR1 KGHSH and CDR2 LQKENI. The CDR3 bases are TGTGCCAGCTCACTGGCCAGCTCCTACAATGAGCAGTTCTTC. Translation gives CASSLASSYNEQFF.

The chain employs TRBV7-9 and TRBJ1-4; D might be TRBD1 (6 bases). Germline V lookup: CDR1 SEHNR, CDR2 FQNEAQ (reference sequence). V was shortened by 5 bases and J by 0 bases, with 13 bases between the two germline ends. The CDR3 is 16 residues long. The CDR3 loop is CASSRGQPATNEKLFF. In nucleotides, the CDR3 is TGTGCCAGCAGCCGAGGACAGCCAGCAACTAATGAAAAACTGTTTTTT.

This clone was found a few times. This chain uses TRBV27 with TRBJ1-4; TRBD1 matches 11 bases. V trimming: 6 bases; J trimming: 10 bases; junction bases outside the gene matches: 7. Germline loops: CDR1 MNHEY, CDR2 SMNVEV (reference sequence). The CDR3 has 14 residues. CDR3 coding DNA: TGTGCCAGCAGCACCTACGGGACAGGGGGAAAACTGTTTTTT. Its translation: CASSTYGTGGKLFF.

DNA for the CDR3: TGTGCCAGCAGCGGCGGACTGAGACAAGAGACCCAGTACTTC. The encoded protein is CASSGGLRQETQYF. This chain links TRBV9 with TRBJ2-5; perhaps TRBD2 as D (5 bases). The CDR3 consists of 14 residues. The V gene's germline CDR1 is SGDLS and CDR2 YYNGEE. Trimming shortened V by 3 bases and J by 2 bases, and 11 bases separated the two germline ends.

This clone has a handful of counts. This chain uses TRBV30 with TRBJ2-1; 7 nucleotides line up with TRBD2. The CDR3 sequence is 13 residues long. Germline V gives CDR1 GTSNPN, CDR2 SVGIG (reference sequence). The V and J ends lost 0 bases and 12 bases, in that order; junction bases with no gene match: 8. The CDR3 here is CAWSVKSGGRQFF. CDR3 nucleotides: TGTGCCTGGAGTGTTAAGTCGGGAGGCCGGCAGTTCTTC.

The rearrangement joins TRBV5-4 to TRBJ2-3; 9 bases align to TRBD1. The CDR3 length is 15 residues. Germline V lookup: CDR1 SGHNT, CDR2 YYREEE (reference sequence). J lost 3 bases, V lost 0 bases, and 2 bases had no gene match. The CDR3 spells CASSLGGQGTDTQYF. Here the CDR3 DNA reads TGTGCCAGCAGCTTGGGAGGACAGGGGACAGATACGCAGTATTTT.

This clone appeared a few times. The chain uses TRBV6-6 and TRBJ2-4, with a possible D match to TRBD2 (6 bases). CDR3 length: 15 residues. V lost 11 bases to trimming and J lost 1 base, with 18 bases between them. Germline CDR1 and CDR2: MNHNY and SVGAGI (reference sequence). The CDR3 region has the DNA TGTGCCGGTAGCGGAAACCTCGGGGCCAAAAACATTCAGTACTTC. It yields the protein CAGSGNLGAKNIQYF.

The CDR3 sequence is CASSLDGNYGYTF. CDR3 in DNA: TGTGCCAGCAGTCTGGACGGAAACTATGGCTACACCTTC. This chain connects TRBV28 to TRBJ1-2; D not resolved. V gave up 5 bases and J gave up 2 bases, with 9 bases separating them. The V gene's germline CDR1 is MDHEN and CDR2 SYDVKM. This CDR3 has 13 residues.